The next 9 T cell receptor beta chains were all read from a single sample in a study of cytomegalovirus exposure and HLA in healthy donors. Use of 60 Vbeta and 13 Jbeta primers characterized the PCR. Sequencing was performed with immunoSEQ multiplex PCR; in TCRdb, only in-frame clones are kept and a portion is missing. The sample includes roughly 80,000 clones, approximately 60% seen only once; the top ten take more than 3.5%. The sample taken for sequencing was PBMCs. The receptor source for this set is a male donor in good health and CMV-seropositive.

This clone was counted between two and nine times. The chain carries TRBV4-3 and TRBJ2-1, with TRBD2 matching over 12 bases. The CDR3 is 17 amino acids. Per the germline V gene, CDR1 is LGHNA and CDR2 is YSLEER. Trimming took 0 bases from V and 2 from J; bases not matched to a gene: 2. The CDR3 loop is CASSQDRTSGTYNEQFF. Here the CDR3 DNA reads TGCGCCAGCAGCCAAGATCGGACTAGCGGGACCTACAATGAGCAGTTCTTC.

This clone was recorded a few times. The rearrangement joins TRBV29-1 to TRBJ1-4; TRBD1 aligns across 7 bases. Germline loops: CDR1 SQVTM, CDR2 ANQGSEA. Germline trimming cut 6 bases from V and 5 bases from J; bases unmatched to any gene: 6. CDR3 size: 13 residues. This chain's CDR3 is CSVGGQPNEKLFF. The CDR3 DNA sequence: TGCAGCGTGGGGGGACAGCCGAATGAAAAACTGTTTTTT.

This clone was seen only a few times. The V and J genes are TRBV5-5 and TRBJ1-1; D possibly corresponds to TRBD1 (5 bases). Trimming shortened V by 0 bases and J by 9 bases, and 15 bases separated the two germline ends. This CDR3 is built from 14 residues. From germline, CDR1 is SGHKS and CDR2 YYEKEE (reference sequence). This chain's CDR3 is CASSLDRLMGKAFF. CDR3 nucleotides: TGTGCCAGCAGCTTGGACAGGCTCATGGGGAAAGCTTTCTTT.

The chain has TRBV4-2 and TRBJ1-1; D may be TRBD1 (6 bases). The CDR3 sequence is 17 residues long. V shed 0 bases and J shed 4 bases, with 18 bases lying between them. The germline gives CDR1 LGHNA, CDR2 YNFKEQ. The CDR3 spells CASSQEPSGELSTEAFF. Written as DNA, the CDR3 is TGTGCCAGCAGCCAAGAGCCATCAGGGGAGTTGAGCACTGAAGCTTTCTTT.

The V call is TRBV7-9, the J call TRBJ2-7; 10 nucleotides line up with TRBD2. V gave up 3 bases and J gave up 0 bases; unmatched junction bases: 5. CDR1 is SEHNR and CDR2 is FQNEAQ in the germline V gene (reference sequence). CDR3 length: 16 amino acids. The CDR3 spells CASSFLAGGHSYEQYF. DNA for the CDR3: TGTGCCAGCAGCTTTTTAGCGGGAGGCCACTCCTACGAGCAGTACTTC.

V gene TRBV23-1 combines with J gene TRBJ2-3; 11 bases are a match to TRBD2. TRBV23-1 is classed as an ORF, of uncertain function. This CDR3 is built from 14 residues. J lost 2 bases, V lost 6 bases, and 1 base had no gene match. CDR3 in DNA: TGCGCCAGCAGGGGACTAGCGGACACAGATACGCAGTATTTT. Translation: CASRGLADTDTQYF.

In its sample, this clone was seen a few times. The V gene is TRBV4-1, the J gene TRBJ2-3; TRBD1 matches at 9 bases. CDR1 and CDR2 (germline): MGHRA, YSYEKL. This CDR3 is 17 amino acids long. V lost 0 bases and J lost 3; bases outside the gene matches: 7. The CDR3, as DNA: TGCGCCAGCAGCCAAGACGGACAGGGGAGAGGGACAGATACGCAGTATTTT. Its translation: CASSQDGQGRGTDTQYF.

The chain recombines TRBV5-1 with TRBJ2-1; the match to TRBD1 covers 10 bases. Trimming cost V 3 bases and J 2 bases; bases outside gene matches: 2. Germline V gene data show CDR1 as SGHRS and CDR2 as YFSETQ. This CDR3 comprises 15 residues. CDR3 protein: CASSSGQGAYNEQFF. CDR3 coding DNA: TGCGCCAGCAGCTCCGGACAGGGGGCCTACAATGAGCAGTTCTTC. Full variable domain (rest looked up from reference TRBV5-1 and TRBJ2-1): KAGVTQTPRYLIKTRGQQVTLSCSPISGHRSVSWYQQTPGQGLQFLFEYFSETQRNKGNFPGRFSGRQFSNSRSEMNVSTLELGDSALYLCASSSGQGAYNEQFFGPGTRLTVL.

V gene TRBV19 combines with J gene TRBJ2-3; no reliable D call. The ends were cut back, 3 bases at V and 0 bases at J, with 10 bases in the middle. The V gene's germline CDR1 is LNHDA and CDR2 SQIVND (reference sequence). This CDR3 comprises 15 residues. This CDR3 reads CASSILRSSTDTQYF. CDR3 in DNA: TGTGCCAGTAGTATCCTGAGGTCTAGCACAGATACGCAGTATTTT.